These T cell receptor beta chains were read from a single sample in a study of blood T cell repertoires in COVID-19. The repertoire was sequenced with immunoSEQ multiplex PCR; TCRdb's copy has only in-frame clones and lacks some. The sample has 350,000 to 500,000 clones, about 88% seen once. Specimen: PBMCs or T cells enriched from blood (not recorded which). The source of these receptors is a woman aged 18-29 years who had been exposed to COVID-19. The CDR3 runs from the conserved cysteine through the conserved F or W. Fields, in order: V gene, J gene, CDR3 protein.

v_call: TRBV7-2; j_call: TRBJ2-1; cdr3_aa: CASNRRDRTYNEQFF
v_call: TRBV28; j_call: TRBJ1-5; cdr3_aa: CASSFPGQPQHF
v_call: TRBV27; j_call: TRBJ2-7; cdr3_aa: CASSRLAGSEQYF
v_call: TRBV6-5; j_call: TRBJ1-1; cdr3_aa: CASRPSGGGTEAFF
v_call: TRBV3-1/TRBV3-2; j_call: TRBJ1-1; cdr3_aa: CASSHDMYTEAFF
v_call: TRBV5-4; j_call: TRBJ1-1; cdr3_aa: CASSFLTGYLNTEAFF
v_call: TRBV11-2; j_call: TRBJ1-1; cdr3_aa: CASSPTISGNTEAFF
v_call: TRBV5-4; j_call: TRBJ1-5; cdr3_aa: CASSWGRDQPQHF
v_call: TRBV18; j_call: TRBJ2-3; cdr3_aa: CASSPRERGDPDTQYF
v_call: TRBV3-1/TRBV3-2; j_call: TRBJ1-1; cdr3_aa: CASSQGHMRRGGEAFF